Listed here are 25 T cell receptor beta chains from one sample, sequenced in a study of vaccination effects on CD4 cells after COVID-19. The antigens for these receptors are not known. Peptide-pool stimulation followed by sequencing identified expanded antigen-specific CD4+ clonotypes in the ViraFEST assay. When around 10 days of culture had elapsed, CD4+ T cells were isolated. Profiling relied on immunoSEQ multiplex PCR, and the TCRdb table lists in-frame clones only, not all of them. Of tens of thousands of clones in the sample, approximately 70% were seen once. The input for sequencing was CD4+ T cells from PBMCs cultured with HCoV-229E spike peptides, taken before COVID-19 vaccination. These receptors came from a human donor who received a COVID-19 vaccine.

V is TRBV7-6 and J is TRBJ2-7; 10 bases fit TRBD1. CDR1 is SGHVS, CDR2 FNYEAQ, per germline. The CDR3 has 15 residues. J lost 3 bases, V lost 1 base, and 3 bases had no gene match. DNA for the CDR3: TGTGCCAGCAGCTTAGGACAGGGGGCTATCTACGAGCAGTACTTC. Its protein product is CASSLGQGAIYEQYF.

The genes are TRBV6-5 and TRBJ1-2, with 7 bases lining up with TRBD1. Germline V gene lookup returns CDR1 MNHEY and CDR2 SVGAGI. V trimming: 4 bases; J trimming: 3 bases; junction bases outside the gene matches: 5. The CDR3 has 14 residues. CDR3 bases: TGTGCCAGCAGTTCCGGGACAGACTACTATGGCTACACCTTC. It specifies CASSSGTDYYGYTF.

This clone has a handful of counts. The chain has TRBV19 and TRBJ1-1, with 9 bases matching TRBD1. CDR3 size: 16 residues. Germline lookup yields CDR1 LNHDA and CDR2 SQIVND (reference sequence). With V trimmed by 5 bases and J by 2 bases, 9 bases remained unmatched. CDR3 residues: CASSPLDRGLNTEAFF. CDR3 sequence (DNA): TGTGCCAGTAGTCCCCTGGACAGGGGACTCAACACTGAAGCTTTCTTT.

The rearrangement links TRBV19 to TRBJ1-4, with D possibly being TRBD1 (5 bases). This CDR3 comprises 13 residues. CDR1 is LNHDA and CDR2 is SQIVND in the germline V gene (reference sequence). V lost 3 bases and J lost 8, with 10 bases in between. The CDR3 DNA is TGTGCCAGTAGTATGGGGGTAGGCGAAAAACTGTTTTTT. It yields the protein CASSMGVGEKLFF. The entire variable domain, with the rest obtained from reference TRBV19 and TRBJ1-4, is as follows: DGGITQSPKYLFRKEGQNVTLSCEQNLNHDAMYWYRQDPGQGLRLIYYSQIVNDFQKGDIAEGYSVSREKKESFPLTVTSAQKNPTAFYLCASSMGVGEKLFFGSGTQLSVL.

CDR3 loop: CAWSGGVQTQYF. CDR3 bases: TGTGCCTGGTCCGGGGGGGTGCAGACCCAGTACTTC. V usage is TRBV30 and J usage is TRBJ2-5, with TRBD2 matching over 8 bases. Looked up from germline, CDR1 is GTSNPN and CDR2 is SVGIG (reference sequence). The CDR3 totals 12 residues. The junction had 5 bases not matched to a gene; V was cut back by 5 bases and J by 6 bases.

The V and J genes are TRBV7-8 and TRBJ2-3; TRBD2 matches at 7 bases. CDR1 and CDR2 from the germline V gene are SGHVS and FQNEAQ. CDR3 length: 14 residues. Trimming at V came to 4 bases and at J to 2 bases, leaving 3 bases not matched to a gene. This CDR3 is CASSYGLVTDTQYF. Written as DNA, the CDR3 is TGTGCCAGCAGCTATGGACTAGTCACAGATACGCAGTATTTT.

The rearrangement joins TRBV6-5 to TRBJ2-3; D ambiguous. V lost 0 bases and J lost 6, with 10 bases in between. Germline values: CDR1 MNHEY, CDR2 SVGAGI. The CDR3 contains 14 residues. The CDR3 loop is CASSYSKAADTQYF. CDR3 DNA: TGTGCCAGCAGTTACTCGAAGGCCGCCGATACGCAGTATTTT.

The chain couples TRBV10-3 to TRBJ2-5; 7 bases are shared with TRBD1. V lost 6 bases, J lost 2 bases, and 3 bases stayed unmatched. The CDR3 is 13 residues long. Germline CDR1 and CDR2: ENHRY and SYGVKD. CDR3 DNA sequence: TGTGCCATCAGGGGGACAGAACAAGAGACCCAGTACTTC. This gives the protein CAIRGTEQETQYF.

This sequence joins TRBV5-1 and TRBJ2-1; maybe TRBD1 (7 bases). Trimming cost V 3 bases and J 9 bases, with 19 bases left between them. CDR1 and CDR2 (germline): SGHRS, YFSETQ. The CDR3 extends over 15 amino acids. For the CDR3, the DNA is TGCGCCAGCAGCTCGGGGGTGGACAGGTCGTCTGAGCAGTTCTTC. It is translated as CASSSGVDRSSEQFF.

The gene calls are TRBV19 and TRBJ2-7; no definite D call. The V and J ends lost 5 bases and 0 bases respectively, with 17 bases between them. CDR1 is LNHDA and CDR2 is SQIVND in the germline V gene (reference sequence). The CDR3 runs 16 residues. The chain's CDR3 is CASSALDGSYSYEQYF. The CDR3 coding sequence is TGTGCCAGTAGTGCCTTAGACGGAAGCTACTCCTACGAGCAGTACTTC.

The chain couples TRBV6-5 to TRBJ1-2, with TRBD1 identical over 9 bases. The V and J ends lost 6 bases and 2 bases, in that order; junction bases with no gene match: 4. Germline CDR1 is MNHEY and CDR2 is SVGAGI. The CDR3 loop spans 14 amino acids. The CDR3 spells CASRYGTGNYGYTF. DNA for the CDR3: TGTGCCAGCAGATATGGGACAGGGAACTATGGCTACACCTTC.

The rearrangement links TRBV7-8 to TRBJ1-1; maybe TRBD1 (6 bases). The ends were cut back, 1 base at V and 5 bases at J, with 17 bases in the middle. This CDR3 comprises 16 residues. The V gene's germline CDR1 is SGHVS and CDR2 FQNEAQ. CDR3 bases: TGTGCCAGCAGCTTAGGTGTGACAGCCCAGGGGACTGAAGCTTTCTTT. As protein: CASSLGVTAQGTEAFF.

This chain uses TRBV5-1 with TRBJ2-5; 7 bases are a match to TRBD1. CDR1 is SGHRS and CDR2 is YFSETQ in the germline V gene. The junction had 2 bases not matched to a gene; V was cut back by 1 base and J by 2 bases. The CDR3 is made up of 14 amino acids. The CDR3 nucleotides are TGCGCCAGCAGCTTGAGGGACAGACAAGAGACCCAGTACTTC. Its translation: CASSLRDRQETQYF. Combining the CDR3 with reference TRBV5-1 and TRBJ2-5 gives the whole variable domain KAGVTQTPRYLIKTRGQQVTLSCSPISGHRSVSWYQQTPGQGLQFLFEYFSETQRNKGNFPGRFSGRQFSNSRSEMNVSTLELGDSALYLCASSLRDRQETQYFGPGTRLLVL.

This sequence joins TRBV14 and TRBJ2-1; D may be TRBD1 or TRBD2 (5 bases each). The CDR3 has 13 residues. V lost 1 base to trimming and J lost 10 bases, with 11 bases between them. CDR1 and CDR2 from the germline V gene are SGHDN and FVKESK. DNA of the CDR3: TGTGCCAGCAGCCAAGTGAGAGGGACCGAGCAGTTCTTC. Residues: CASSQVRGTEQFF.

The chain joins TRBV5-5 to TRBJ1-4; TRBD1 matches at 7 bases. CDR3 length: 16 amino acids. The germline gives CDR1 SGHKS, CDR2 YYEKEE (reference sequence). The ends lost 0 bases at V and 8 bases at J; junction bases unmatched: 10. This chain's CDR3 is CASSLAGTLGGEKLFF. DNA of the CDR3: TGTGCCAGCAGCTTGGCTGGGACCCTAGGGGGCGAAAAACTGTTTTTT.

V gene TRBV11-2 combines with J gene TRBJ2-1, with unresolved D. Trimming took off 5 bases at V and 7 bases at J, with 9 bases between the two ends. This CDR3 spans 12 amino acids. CDR1 and CDR2 from the germline V gene are SGHAT and FQNNGV. The CDR3 protein is CASSRSRNEQFF. DNA of the CDR3: TGTGCCAGCAGCCGCAGCAGGAATGAGCAGTTCTTC.

This chain joins TRBV5-1 and TRBJ2-7, with TRBD2 as a possible D gene (5 bases). CDR1 is SGHRS and CDR2 is YFSETQ in the germline V gene. Trimming took off 2 bases at V and 2 bases at J, with 11 bases between the two ends. The CDR3 totals 14 residues. The CDR3 DNA is TGCGCCAGCAGCTTAAACACCGGGGCCTACGAGCAGTACTTC. Amino acids: CASSLNTGAYEQYF.

This clone was detected a few times. This chain joins TRBV3-1 (or the pseudogene TRBV3-2) and TRBJ2-2; no clear D gene. The CDR3 has 13 residues. Germline loops: CDR1 LGHDT, CDR2 YNNKEL (reference sequence). V was clipped by 3 bases and J by 2 bases, with 4 bases between them. This CDR3 reads CASSQHNTGELFF. In nucleotides, the CDR3 is TGTGCCAGCAGCCAGCACAACACCGGGGAGCTGTTTTTT.

This clone was detected only a few times. The chain carries TRBV4-1 and TRBJ1-5; D may be TRBD1 (6 bases). The CDR3 covers 18 residues. Trimming shortened V by 1 base and J by 2 bases, and 18 bases separated the two germline ends. CDR1 is MGHRA, CDR2 YSYEKL, per germline. CDR3 protein: CASSQASRGGSRNQPQHF. As DNA, the CDR3 is TGCGCCAGCAGCCAAGCCTCCAGGGGCGGCTCTCGCAATCAGCCCCAGCATTTT.

This chain joins TRBV2 and TRBJ1-5; 7 bases line up with TRBD1. V trimming: 4 bases; J trimming: 4 bases; junction bases outside the gene matches: 4. Germline V gene data show CDR1 as SNHLY and CDR2 as FYNNEI. The CDR3 is made up of 14 amino acids. The CDR3 loop reads CASSGTGWNQPQHF. In nucleotides, the CDR3 is TGTGCCAGCAGTGGGACAGGTTGGAATCAGCCCCAGCATTTT. Full variable domain (outside the CDR3, taken from reference TRBV2 and TRBJ1-5): EPEVTQTPSHQVTQMGQEVILRCVPISNHLYFYWYRQILGQKVEFLVSFYNNEISEKSEIFDDQFSVERPDGSNFTLKIRSTKLEDSAMYFCASSGTGWNQPQHFGDGTRLSIL.

CDR3 in amino acids: CASSLRQGYTGELFF. In DNA, the CDR3 is TGTGCCAGCAGCTTGAGACAGGGGTACACCGGGGAGCTGTTTTTT. V usage is TRBV5-4 and J usage is TRBJ2-2, with 8 bases matching TRBD1. J was trimmed by 3 bases and V by 1 base; bases with no gene match: 2. Per the germline V gene, CDR1 is SGHNT and CDR2 is YYREEE (reference sequence). CDR3 length equals 15 residues. Full variable domain (rest looked up from reference TRBV5-4 and TRBJ2-2): ETGVTQSPTHLIKTRGQQVTLRCSSQSGHNTVSWYQQALGQGPQFIFQYYREEENGRGNFPPRFSGLQFPNYSSELNVNALELDDSALYLCASSLRQGYTGELFFGEGSRLTVL.

This clone showed up just a few times. The V gene is TRBV18, the J gene TRBJ1-5; the D is unclear. Trimming took 2 bases from V and 0 from J, leaving 5 bases between them. Germline V gene data show CDR1 as KGHSH and CDR2 as LQKENI. The CDR3 runs to 14 residues. The CDR3 coding sequence is TGTGCCAGCTCACCAGAGTATAGCAATCAGCCCCAGCATTTT. This gives the protein CASSPEYSNQPQHF.

The CDR3 DNA sequence: TGTGCCAGCAGCGAAGTGGGACAGGGAGGTTCACCCCTCCACTTT. Amino acid sequence: CASSEVGQGGSPLHF. The chain couples TRBV7-9 to TRBJ1-6; 9 bases align to TRBD1. Per the germline V gene, CDR1 is SEHNR and CDR2 is FQNEAQ (reference sequence). Losses at the gene ends were 5 bases for V and 9 bases for J; bases not matched to a gene: 8. This CDR3 has 15 amino acids.

This clone was seen more than once but under ten times. The genes are TRBV7-9 and TRBJ1-5; D not resolved. This CDR3 has 15 residues. V dropped 5 bases and J dropped 3 bases, with 14 bases sitting between them. Germline loops: CDR1 SEHNR, CDR2 FQNEAQ (reference sequence). The CDR3 is CASSDPAIANQPQHF. DNA of the CDR3: TGTGCCAGCAGCGATCCTGCCATCGCCAATCAGCCCCAGCATTTT.

This chain links TRBV5-4 with TRBJ2-7, with 7 bases lining up with TRBD2. Trimming removed 3 bases from V and 7 bases from J; junction bases left unmatched: 4. The V gene's germline CDR1 is SGHNT and CDR2 YYREEE (reference sequence). The CDR3 has 12 amino acids. CDR3 residues: CASSSDGREQYF. The CDR3 region has the DNA TGTGCCAGCAGCTCGGACGGGAGGGAGCAGTACTTC.